The 31 T cell receptor beta chains in this list originate from one sample, sequenced in a study of cytomegalovirus exposure and HLA in healthy donors. Sequencing used immunoSEQ multiplex PCR; TCRdb keeps in-frame clones, though not all of them. The sample has 56,000 or so clones, roughly 93% seen once. Material: PBMCs. These receptors originate from a woman under 30 in good health and CMV-seropositive.

The V and J genes are TRBV27 and TRBJ2-1; 13 bases fit TRBD2. The V and J ends lost 5 bases and 1 base, in that order; junction bases with no gene match: 5. Germline V gene sequence: CDR1 MNHEY, CDR2 SMNVEV (reference sequence). The CDR3 consists of 17 residues. The CDR3 coding sequence is TGTGCCAGCAGTCCGACTAGCGGGGGGCGTTCCTACAATGAGCAGTTCTTC. It encodes CASSPTSGGRSYNEQFF.

This chain uses TRBV7-2 with TRBJ2-3; tentative D call: TRBD2 (5 bases). Looked up from germline, CDR1 is SGHTA and CDR2 is FQGNSA. The germline V and J ends were trimmed by 4 bases and 6 bases, with 17 bases remaining between them. The CDR3 is made up of 15 amino acids. This CDR3 is CASSSGSSKTDTQYF. CDR3 DNA sequence: TGTGCCAGCAGCTCGGGGTCCTCCAAAACGGATACGCAGTATTTT. The full variable domain, rest sourced from reference TRBV7-2 and TRBJ2-3, is GAGVSQSPSNKVTEKGKDVELRCDPISGHTALYWYRQSLGQGLEFLIYFQGNSAPDKSGLPSDRFSAERTGGSVSTLTIQRTQQEDSAVYLCASSSGSSKTDTQYFGPGTRLTVL.

CDR3 sequence reads: CASLLAGDTDTQYF. The CDR3 DNA follows: TGTGCCAGCTTACTAGCGGGGGACACAGATACGCAGTATTTT. V usage is TRBV28 and J usage is TRBJ2-3; 11 nucleotides align to TRBD2. Germline V gene data show CDR1 as MDHEN and CDR2 as SYDVKM. The V segment lost 8 bases and the J segment 2 bases; nucleotides outside the gene matches: 3. The CDR3 contains 14 residues. Using reference TRBV28 and TRBJ2-3 for the parts outside the CDR3, the full variable domain is DVKVTQSSRYLVKRTGEKVFLECVQDMDHENMFWYRQDPGLGLRLIYFSYDVKMKEKGDIPEGYSVSREKKERFSLILESASTNQTSMYLCASLLAGDTDTQYFGPGTRLTVL.

This clone was found once. V gene TRBV11-3 combines with J gene TRBJ1-2; TRBD1 matches 8 bases. V shed 5 bases, J shed 6 bases, and the junction held 5 bases outside the gene matches. CDR1 and CDR2 from the germline V gene are SGHNT and YENEEA. The CDR3 runs 13 residues. CDR3 nucleotide sequence: TGTGCCAGCAGCCTAGTGACAGGGGATGGCTACACCTTC. Amino acid sequence: CASSLVTGDGYTF.

The genes are TRBV7-2 and TRBJ2-1; 16 bases are shared with TRBD2. V shed 0 bases, J shed 2 bases, and the junction held 4 bases outside the gene matches. The CDR3 covers 19 residues. The V gene's germline CDR1 is SGHTA and CDR2 FQGNSA. CDR3 region: CASSLAGLAGGRAYNEQFF. The CDR3 DNA sequence: TGTGCCAGCAGCTTAGCGGGACTAGCGGGGGGGCGTGCCTACAATGAGCAGTTCTTC.

This clone was seen once. CDR3 in amino acids: CASRRETGGLVRSPLHF. As DNA, the CDR3 is TGCGCCAGCAGAAGGGAAACAGGGGGCCTCGTGCGTTCACCCCTCCACTTT. The chain uses TRBV5-1 and TRBJ1-6; 9 bases match TRBD1. The CDR3 consists of 17 residues. The junction had 15 bases not matched to a gene; V was cut back by 5 bases and J by 9 bases. In germline, CDR1 is SGHRS, CDR2 YFSETQ.

A word on this clone: Mismatch with germline at one junction end may stem from a read error. This chain joins TRBV7-8 and TRBJ2-1; 8 bases map to TRBD2. CDR1 SGHVS and CDR2 FQNEAQ come from the germline V gene. The CDR3 spans 15 residues. The CDR3 bases are TGTGCCAGCACCTTATTAAGCGGGGGAGGGAATGAGCAGTTCTTC. Protein product: CASTLLSGGGNEQFF.

This clone was recorded a few times. The CDR3 reads CASSQVGAGSNSPLHF. CDR3 nucleotides: TGTGCCAGCAGCCAAGTGGGGGCAGGGAGTAATTCACCCCTCCACTTT. The chain is built from TRBV14 and TRBJ1-6; possible D gene TRBD1, 6 bases. The CDR3 covers 16 residues. Germline V gene sequence: CDR1 SGHDN, CDR2 FVKESK. V gave up 1 base and J gave up 6 bases, with 13 bases separating them.

The gene calls are TRBV4-1 and TRBJ2-5; 11 nucleotides align to TRBD2. After removal of 1 base from V and 4 bases from J, the junction contained 5 bases not matched to a gene. Germline assignment: CDR1 MGHRA and CDR2 YSYEKL. This CDR3 is built from 16 residues. In DNA form, the CDR3 reads TGCGCCAGCAGCCAAGCCCCGACTAGCGGGGTAGAGACCCAGTACTTC. Protein product: CASSQAPTSGVETQYF.

The chain employs TRBV19 and TRBJ2-2; 10 nucleotides align to TRBD1. Trimming cost V 5 bases and J 5 bases; bases outside gene matches: 20. This CDR3 has 20 amino acids. Germline-derived CDR1 and CDR2 are LNHDA and SQIVND (reference sequence). As DNA, the CDR3 is TGTGCCAGTAGTCTAGGCTGGGTGGGACAGGGGTGGTTATCGACCGGGGAGCTGTTTTTT. Its translation: CASSLGWVGQGWLSTGELFF. Full variable domain (missing parts from reference TRBV19 and TRBJ2-2): DGGITQSPKYLFRKEGQNVTLSCEQNLNHDAMYWYRQDPGQGLRLIYYSQIVNDFQKGDIAEGYSVSREKKESFPLTVTSAQKNPTAFYLCASSLGWVGQGWLSTGELFFGEGSRLTVL.

The chain links TRBV7-6 to TRBJ1-4; no clear D gene. This CDR3 is 21 amino acids long. Looked up from germline, CDR1 is SGHVS and CDR2 is FNYEAQ. V was trimmed by 5 bases and J by 5 bases, leaving 33 bases between them. CDR3 sequence: CASSPARPSSPVLPGNEKLFF. The CDR3 DNA sequence: TGTGCCAGCAGCCCAGCCAGACCCTCCTCTCCGGTTCTCCCCGGGAATGAAAAACTGTTTTTT.

The chain has TRBV6-5 and TRBJ2-1; TRBD1 matches 9 bases. The length of the CDR3 is 13 residues. Germline values: CDR1 MNHEY, CDR2 SVGAGI. V was pared by 8 bases and J by 6 bases, with 5 bases of the junction left unmatched. CDR3 protein: CASVQGAGNEQFF. The CDR3 region has the DNA TGTGCCAGCGTACAGGGGGCCGGCAATGAGCAGTTCTTC.

The chain uses TRBV9 and TRBJ2-2, with 12 bases aligning to TRBD1. With V trimmed by 0 bases and J by 4 bases, 4 bases remained unmatched. This CDR3 has 17 residues. Germline V gene lookup returns CDR1 SGDLS and CDR2 YYNGEE. The CDR3 reads CASSVGGQGAPTGELFF. Written as DNA, the CDR3 is TGTGCCAGCAGCGTAGGGGGACAGGGGGCCCCCACCGGGGAGCTGTTTTTT.

The chain uses TRBV10-1 and TRBJ1-1; D is ambiguous. Germline CDR1 reads WNHNN; CDR2 reads SYGVQD (reference sequence). The CDR3 extends over 13 amino acids. V shed 6 bases and J shed 1 base, with 9 bases lying between them. CDR3 coding DNA: TGCGCCAGCAGCTTACAGAGGAACACTGAAGCTTTCTTT. Its protein product is CASSLQRNTEAFF.

The rearrangement uses TRBV5-1 and TRBJ1-2, with a weak D call TRBD1 (6 bases). The germline gives CDR1 SGHRS, CDR2 YFSETQ. Deletions cut 2 bases from V and 4 bases from J, with 18 bases between. The CDR3 is made up of 16 amino acids. CDR3 nucleotides: TGCGCCAGCAGCTTAAGAGAAGCAGGGGTTCCCTATGGCTACACCTTC. Amino acid sequence: CASSLREAGVPYGYTF. Using reference TRBV5-1 and TRBJ1-2 for the parts outside the CDR3, the full variable domain is KAGVTQTPRYLIKTRGQQVTLSCSPISGHRSVSWYQQTPGQGLQFLFEYFSETQRNKGNFPGRFSGRQFSNSRSEMNVSTLELGDSALYLCASSLREAGVPYGYTFGSGTRLTVV.

This clone has just one count. This chain uses TRBV7-2 with TRBJ2-7, with D possibly being TRBD2 (6 bases). This CDR3 region has 14 residues. Per germline, CDR1 SGHTA and CDR2 FQGNSA. V was trimmed by 2 bases and J by 6 bases, leaving 14 bases between them. The CDR3 bases are TGTGCCAGCAGCTTAATCGGGAGAAGGGGCGAGCAGTACTTC. Translated, it gives CASSLIGRRGEQYF.

The rearrangement links TRBV7-9 to TRBJ2-2; D is possibly TRBD2 (6 bases). V gave up 6 bases and J gave up 6 bases, with 8 bases separating them. Germline V gene lookup returns CDR1 SEHNR and CDR2 FQNEAQ (reference sequence). The CDR3 consists of 12 residues. The CDR3 reads CASREGPGELFF. DNA for the CDR3: TGTGCCAGCAGGGAGGGGCCCGGGGAGCTGTTTTTT.

The rearrangement links TRBV2 to TRBJ1-2, with 7 bases that match TRBD1. V shed 7 bases and J 7 bases; nucleotides not matched to a gene: 12. CDR1 and CDR2 (germline): SNHLY, FYNNEI. The CDR3 loop spans 14 amino acids. The CDR3 sequence: CASTLLKWDSGYTF. CDR3 in DNA: TGTGCCAGCACTCTCCTCAAGTGGGACAGTGGCTACACCTTC.

The chain is built from TRBV11-2 and TRBJ1-4; 7 positions match TRBD1. CDR1 and CDR2 (germline): SGHAT, FQNNGV. This CDR3 region has 15 residues. With 5 bases clipped from V and 5 bases from J, the junction kept 8 bases outside the gene matches. The CDR3 reads CASSLDRVTNEKLFF. CDR3 DNA sequence: TGTGCCAGCAGCCTTGACAGGGTAACCAATGAAAAACTGTTTTTT.

The chain couples TRBV7-9 to TRBJ1-1, with D perhaps matching TRBD1 (6 bases). The CDR3 contains 14 residues. V was clipped by 2 bases and J by 3 bases, with 10 bases between them. CDR1 SEHNR and CDR2 FQNEAQ come from the germline V gene (reference sequence). The CDR3: CASSLSGADTEAFF. For the CDR3, the DNA is TGTGCCAGCAGCTTATCAGGGGCCGACACTGAAGCTTTCTTT. Combining the CDR3 with reference TRBV7-9 and TRBJ1-1 gives the whole variable domain DTGVSQNPRHKITKRGQNVTFRCDPISEHNRLYWYRQTLGQGPEFLTYFQNEAQLEKSRLLSDRFSAERPKGSFSTLEIQRTEQGDSAMYLCASSLSGADTEAFFGQGTRLTVV.

This chain links TRBV11-2 with TRBJ2-5, with 8 bases lining up with TRBD1. From germline, CDR1 is SGHAT and CDR2 FQNNGV. The V gene end was trimmed by 5 bases and the J gene end by 5 bases; junction bases not matched to a gene: 10. The CDR3 contains 15 residues. The CDR3 nucleotides read TGTGCCAGCAGCCGACTATCGAGACAGGGGGAGACCCAGTACTTC. Amino acid sequence: CASSRLSRQGETQYF.

The chain couples TRBV10-3 to TRBJ2-3, with 10 positions matching TRBD2. Germline V CDR1 and CDR2: ENHRY, SYGVKD. The CDR3 has 15 amino acids. V lost 3 bases and J lost 4; bases outside the gene matches: 4. Written as DNA, the CDR3 is TGTGCCATCAGTGAAGGGACTAGCGCGTCAGATACGCAGTATTTT. Its protein product is CAISEGTSASDTQYF.

The V call is TRBV18, the J call TRBJ1-1, with 12 bases matching TRBD1. The CDR3 length is 15 residues. J was trimmed by 5 bases and V by 6 bases; bases with no gene match: 7. Germline CDR1 is KGHSH and CDR2 is LQKENI. CDR3 in amino acids: CASSPGQGALTEAFF. The CDR3 DNA reads TGTGCCAGCTCGCCGGGACAGGGGGCCCTAACTGAAGCTTTCTTT. Full variable domain (rest looked up from reference TRBV18 and TRBJ1-1): NAGVMQNPRHLVRRRGQEARLRCSPMKGHSHVYWYRQLPEEGLKFMVYLQKENIIDESGMPKERFSAEFPKEGPSILRIQQVVRGDSAAYFCASSPGQGALTEAFFGQGTRLTVV.

V is TRBV5-7 and J is TRBJ1-5; a weak D match, TRBD1 (6 bases). TRBV5-7 is reported as an ORF; its role is uncertain. This CDR3 contains 14 residues. Trimming left V 5 bases short and J 5 bases short, with 14 bases between. The CDR3 spells CASSRGNEDQPQHF. CDR3 bases: TGTGCCAGCAGTAGGGGGAACGAGGATCAGCCCCAGCATTTT.

The rearrangement joins TRBV4-1 to TRBJ2-2; 8 bases fit TRBD2. CDR1 is MGHRA and CDR2 is YSYEKL in the germline V gene. The CDR3 has 16 amino acids. The J segment lost 5 bases and the V segment lost 2 bases, leaving 7 bases of the junction unmatched. CDR3 in DNA: TGCGCCAGCAGCCAAATCGGGGGGGCGGGGACCGGGGAGCTGTTTTTT. This sequence encodes CASSQIGGAGTGELFF.

The gene calls are TRBV11-2 and TRBJ1-4; D unclear. This CDR3 contains 14 residues. In germline, CDR1 is SGHAT, CDR2 FQNNGV. Trimming pared 3 bases from V and 2 bases from J, leaving 7 bases between. The CDR3 DNA reads TGTGCCAGCAGCTTTGGGAGCACTAATGAAAAACTGTTTTTT. This codes for CASSFGSTNEKLFF.

The gene calls are TRBV2 and TRBJ2-3, with TRBD2 matching over 10 bases. There are 15 residues in the CDR3. Per the germline V gene, CDR1 is SNHLY and CDR2 is FYNNEI. J lost 3 bases, V lost 6 bases, and 6 bases had no gene match. In DNA, the CDR3 is TGTGCCAGCAGAACTAGCGGGACCCAAACAGATACGCAGTATTTT. Translated, it gives CASRTSGTQTDTQYF. Full variable domain (rest looked up from reference TRBV2 and TRBJ2-3): EPEVTQTPSHQVTQMGQEVILRCVPISNHLYFYWYRQILGQKVEFLVSFYNNEISEKSEIFDDQFSVERPDGSNFTLKIRSTKLEDSAMYFCASRTSGTQTDTQYFGPGTRLTVL.

The rearrangement uses TRBV9 and TRBJ2-5, with 8 nucleotides matching TRBD2. The CDR3 runs to 19 residues. After removal of 0 bases from V and 2 bases from J, the junction contained 15 bases not matched to a gene. The germline CDR1 and CDR2 sequences are SGDLS and YYNGEE. In nucleotides, the CDR3 is TGTGCCAGCAGCGTAGGAGTAGGGAGCGGGGGCCCGCGACAAGAGACCCAGTACTTC. Its protein product is CASSVGVGSGGPRQETQYF.

V gene TRBV9 combines with J gene TRBJ1-1; D might be TRBD1 (6 bases). This CDR3 has 16 residues. The germline V gene has CDR1 SGDLS and CDR2 YYNGEE. V was cut by 0 bases and J by 3 bases, with 15 bases left in between. The CDR3 DNA follows: TGTGCCAGCAGCGTAGGACAGGTCCATCGGGACACTGAAGCTTTCTTT. Translating it yields CASSVGQVHRDTEAFF.

The CDR3 sequence is CASSERGQIVTDTQYF. Written as DNA, the CDR3 is TGTGCCAGCAGTGAGAGGGGACAGATAGTCACAGATACGCAGTATTTT. This chain uses TRBV2 with TRBJ2-3; 7 nucleotides agree with TRBD1. Germline CDR1 and CDR2: SNHLY and FYNNEI. The CDR3 loop spans 16 amino acids. V was clipped by 3 bases and J by 2 bases; unmatched bases: 8.

CDR3 coding DNA: TGCGCCAGCAGCGCACAGGGTGCCACGGTTGGCTACACCTTC. The encoded protein is CASSAQGATVGYTF. The chain carries TRBV5-1 and TRBJ1-2, with D tentatively TRBD1 (6 bases). CDR1 and CDR2 (germline): SGHRS, YFSETQ. This CDR3 is built from 14 residues. The ends were cut back, 4 bases at V and 7 bases at J, with 17 bases in the middle. Combining the CDR3 with reference TRBV5-1 and TRBJ1-2 gives the whole variable domain KAGVTQTPRYLIKTRGQQVTLSCSPISGHRSVSWYQQTPGQGLQFLFEYFSETQRNKGNFPGRFSGRQFSNSRSEMNVSTLELGDSALYLCASSAQGATVGYTFGSGTRLTVV.